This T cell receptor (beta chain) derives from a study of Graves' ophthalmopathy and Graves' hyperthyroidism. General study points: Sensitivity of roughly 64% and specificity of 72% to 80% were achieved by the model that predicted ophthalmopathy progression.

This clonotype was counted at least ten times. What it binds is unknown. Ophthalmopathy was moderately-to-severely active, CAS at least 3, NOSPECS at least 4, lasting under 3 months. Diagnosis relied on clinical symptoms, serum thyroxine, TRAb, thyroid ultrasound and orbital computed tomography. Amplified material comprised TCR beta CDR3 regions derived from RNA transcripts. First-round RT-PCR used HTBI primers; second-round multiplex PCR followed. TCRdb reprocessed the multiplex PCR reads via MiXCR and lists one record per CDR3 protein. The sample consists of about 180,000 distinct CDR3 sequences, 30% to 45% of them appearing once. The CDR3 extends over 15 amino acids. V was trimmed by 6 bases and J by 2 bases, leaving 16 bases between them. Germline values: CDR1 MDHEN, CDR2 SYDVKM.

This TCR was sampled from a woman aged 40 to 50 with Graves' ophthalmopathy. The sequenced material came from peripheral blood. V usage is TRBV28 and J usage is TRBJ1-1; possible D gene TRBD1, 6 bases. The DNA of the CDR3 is TGTGCCAGCAGCAAAACCGGACAGTTAAACACTGAAGCTTTCTTT. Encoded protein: CASSKTGQLNTEAFF.